A selection of T cell receptor beta chains follows, all from one sample in a study of prognosis after radiotherapy for stage I lung cancer. TCRdb passed the multiplex PCR reads through MiXCR, listing each CDR3 protein once. The sample contains approximately 20,000 distinct CDR3 sequences, about 27% of which appear only once. Here the sequenced sample was PBMCs, taken before or after stereotactic body radiation therapy (not recorded which). The source of these receptors is a donor aged 50 or older with non-small cell lung cancer. The CDR3 runs from the conserved cysteine through the conserved F or W. The order of the fields is CDR3 DNA, CDR3 protein, V gene, J gene, CDR3 length, D gene, clone size. The D gene is left open where the match is weak. Clone size appears in some rows only: once, few, many, or a class for an expanded clone.

TGTGCCAGCAGCCAAAGGACCCGACGGAACGAGCAGTACTTC,CASSQRTRRNEQYF,TRBV4-2,TRBJ2-7,14,-,many
TGTGCCAGCAGGCCCGGACAGGGGACTTACGAGCAGTACTTC,CASRPGQGTYEQYF,TRBV7-9,TRBJ2-7,14,TRBD1,many
TGTGCCAGCATCGCCAGGGTGTTGGGGTCCGAGCAGTACTTC,CASIARVLGSEQYF,TRBV28,TRBJ2-7,14,-,many
TGCAGCGCCGGGGTGGGGGGCACCCTCTCTGGGGCCAACGTCCTGACTTTC,CSAGVGGTLSGANVLTF,TRBV20-1,TRBJ2-6,17,-,-
TGTGACAGCAAAAGAAGCACAGATACGCAGTATTTT,CDSKRSTDTQYF,TRBV2,TRBJ2-3,12,-,-
TGTGCCAGTAGTGTTAGCGGGGAGCTGTTTTTT,CASSVSGELFF,TRBV19,TRBJ2-2,11,-,many
TGTGCCAGCAGCTTTGGCGGCCCTAACTATGGCTACACCTTC,CASSFGGPNYGYTF,TRBV7-2,TRBJ1-2,14,-,many
TGCAGCGTGATACCGGGACTAGCGGGAGATTGGCATGAGCAGTTCTTC,CSVIPGLAGDWHEQFF,TRBV29-1,TRBJ2-1,16,TRBD2,many
TGTGCCAGCAGCCCTCGGGGACTAGCGCCCACCGGGGAGCTGTTTTTT,CASSPRGLAPTGELFF,TRBV9,TRBJ2-2,16,TRBD2,medium-sized
TGCAGTGCTAGGGACATTTCCAAAAACATTCAGTACTTC,CSARDISKNIQYF,TRBV20-1,TRBJ2-4,13,-,many
TGTGCCACTATCCGGGGCATTAATTCACCCCTCCACTTT,CATIRGINSPLHF,TRBV6-1,TRBJ1-6,13,-,many
TGTGCCAGCAGTCCGGGCACTGAAGCTTTCTTT,CASSPGTEAFF,TRBV6-1,TRBJ1-1,11,-,many
TGTGCCGGGGGGAGGGGGCGAACTGGAAACACCATATATTTT,CAGGRGRTGNTIYF,TRBV30,TRBJ1-3,14,TRBD1,many
TGCGGCACGAGGCCCCCGGGACTAATCTACAATGAGCAGTTCTTC,CGTRPPGLIYNEQFF,TRBV20-1,TRBJ2-1,15,TRBD2,medium-sized
TGCAGTGCTAGACCCCCGGGACTAGCGGGGGAAGAGACCCAGTACTTC,CSARPPGLAGEETQYF,TRBV20-1,TRBJ2-5,16,TRBD2,many
TGTGCCAGCGTTCCGGGACTAGCCCGCAACGAGCAGTACTTC,CASVPGLARNEQYF,TRBV2,TRBJ2-7,14,TRBD2,many
TGTGCCAGCAGCGCATACGGACAGCTGTCTGGAAACACCATATATTTT,CASSAYGQLSGNTIYF,TRBV5-6,TRBJ1-3,16,-,many
TGCAGTGCTAGAGATAGTCTTCGTGGGATGAGTGAGCAGTTCTTC,CSARDSLRGMSEQFF,TRBV20-1,TRBJ2-1,15,-,large
TGTGCCAGCAGTTTAGCGGCTAGTGGGGTGGGGGAGCAGTACTTC,CASSLAASGVGEQYF,TRBV12-3/TRBV12-4,TRBJ2-7,15,-,-
TGTGCCAGCAGCAAGACCACAGGGGCCCCTGGTTCACCCCTCCACTTT,CASSKTTGAPGSPLHF,TRBV6-1,TRBJ1-6,16,TRBD1,large
TGTGCCAGCAGCTTCTACCCCGGGACAGATGGCTACACCTTC,CASSFYPGTDGYTF,TRBV12-3/TRBV12-4,TRBJ1-2,14,TRBD1,many
TGTGCCAGCAGTTTGTATAACGGGCAGGAAGCCGCTTTCTTT,CASSLYNGQEAAFF,TRBV28,TRBJ1-1,14,-,many
TGTGCCAGCAGTTTACGTGGGCAGGCCAATGAGCAGTTCTTC,CASSLRGQANEQFF,TRBV12-3/TRBV12-4,TRBJ2-1,14,-,many
TGTGCCAGCAGTACAAACTTTGAGAACACTGAAGCTTTCTTT,CASSTNFENTEAFF,TRBV12-3/TRBV12-4,TRBJ1-1,14,-,many
TGTGCCTGGACAGGAAATTTGGATACGCAGTATTTT,CAWTGNLDTQYF,TRBV30,TRBJ2-3,12,-,many
TGTGCCAGCAGTTCAGAGACAGCCCTGGGAGAGACCCAGTACTTC,CASSSETALGETQYF,TRBV12-3/TRBV12-4,TRBJ2-5,15,-,many
TGTGCCAGCAGCAAAGGACAGGGAAGCTATGGCTACACCTTC,CASSKGQGSYGYTF,TRBV13,TRBJ1-2,14,TRBD1,many